This T cell receptor beta chain was profiled in a study of cytomegalovirus exposure and HLA in healthy donors. On the study more broadly: Counted in an early data release were tens of millions of unique TCRs from HLA-typed donors.

Overall study results and limits: In a later analysis, across HLA loci, associated TCR counts were highest for DRB1, lowest for HLA-C. Later on, a genetic analysis was performed. It linked a missense variant in DCLRE1C with V- and J-gene trimming of TCR beta. V segments that were indistinguishable, TRBV6-2 and TRBV6-3 among them, were omitted from analysis.

J gave up 6 bases and V 4 bases, and 12 bases lay outside the gene matches. CDR1 is SGDLS and CDR2 is YYNGEE in the germline V gene. CDR3 length: 16 amino acids. This clone was detected a few times. Antigen specificity is unknown. Primers included in the PCR were 60 Vbeta and 13 Jbeta primers. TCRdb keeps only in-frame clones here, not all; method: immunoSEQ multiplex PCR. The repertoire has 200,000 or so clones, approximately 84% of them found once; the top ten carry less than 6%. The V call is TRBV9, the J call TRBJ2-5; TRBD2 agrees at 10 bases. The TCR comes from a woman aged 30 to 39 in good health and CMV-seropositive. The source material was PBMCs. The CDR3 sequence: CASSPRGTSVVQTQYF. The CDR3 DNA reads as TGTGCCAGCAGCCCCCGGGGGACTAGCGTTGTGCAGACCCAGTACTTC.